This T cell receptor beta chain derives from a study of cytomegalovirus exposure and HLA in healthy donors (dated by TCRdb to 2017 to 2019). The study in broad terms: According to an earlier analysis of a few hundred of the donors, 200 million or so T cells yielded over 90 million unique TCR beta sequences and about 280 Gb of sequence data. Approximately 300 gigabases of sequencing data and 75 million to 85 million unique TCR sequences made up an early release that covered 500 to 700 HLA-typed donors. The genetic ancestry cluster associated with self-reported Caucasian donors included approximately 85% of the roughly 360 genotyped donors. The aim of the study was to test whether cataloging public T cell receptors could identify signatures of past pathogen exposure. Using immunosequencing, the study profiled T cell repertoires from fewer than 850 subjects and related those repertoires to cytomegalovirus serostatus. A separate validation cohort of roughly 130 different subjects was used in addition to the approximately 670-subject first cohort. To predict cytomegalovirus infection status, the study brought together high-throughput TCR immunosequencing, statistical association of individual TCRs with disease status, and machine learning. A later analysis re-analyzed previously published TCR beta repertoires from 650 to 800 donors and added high-resolution HLA genotyping to study TCR occurrence patterns. In the later analysis, no new phenotypic data were used to find candidate immune exposures; instead, reliance was placed on TCR beta sequences and their occurrence across donors. An earlier analysis of 500 to 650 of the donors applied high-throughput TCR beta sequencing to assess whether each TCR beta V gene segment acted as functional or pseudogenic. Donor age, sex, ethnicity and CMV serostatus were compiled alongside the repertoire data. In a later genetic analysis, genome-wide SNP genotypes for about three fifths of the 666 donors were used, and that subset was treated as a discovery cohort. Every repertoire in the discovery cohort had been generated on one and the same sequencing platform. HLA typing covered class I and class II loci at four-digit resolution. Typing coverage varied by locus: 629-630 donors for A, B, C, DRB1 and DQB1; approximately 560 for DQA1; nearly 610 for DPA1; 450 to 480 for DPB1. Several DR-DQ haplotypes were handled as single units for association and clustering, since linkage in the cohort was strong. Across 300 to 500 genotyped donors of the cohort, an average of about 220,000 unique TCR beta nucleotide sequences per donor were sequenced, and roughly 17% of those sequences were non-productive. On the study overall, not on this receptor specifically: Most TCR sequences were seen in very few donors, while some public TCRs were found in many individuals. Broadly in line with IMGT annotations, most TCR beta V segments showed up in productive rearrangements about 87% or about 30% of the time in an earlier analysis of approximately 600 of the donors. A later genetic analysis associated a missense DCLRE1C variant with V-gene and J-gene trimming of TCR beta chains, and an independent cohort replicated the association. Compared with equally common non-associated chains, HLA-associated TCR beta chains in a later analysis were more clonally expanded and had lower generation probabilities. Three of the identified cytomegalovirus-associated TCR beta chains were confirmed in vitro to be specific for cytomegalovirus antigens. The cohort was sequenced for TCR beta chains only, and without alpha or paired-chain data the features that could be detected were limited. A cluster of highly shared sequence variants was judged likely to represent a technical artifact of the sequencing pipeline. When HLA alleles, especially DR and DQ, strongly co-occurred, attributing TCR associations to individual alleles was difficult. In a later analysis, most CMV-associated TCR beta chains were found to appear HLA-restricted, with HLA associations seemingly driven largely by CMV exposure. For the cohort, immune exposure information was limited to CMV serostatus. Correlated functional status among segregating V segments might be attributable to linkage disequilibrium, but an unknown experimental factor could not be ruled out. In a later analysis, several top co-occurrence clusters were reported to appear linked to parvovirus B19, influenza, CMV and Epstein-Barr virus. Cytomegalovirus status was reported to be diagnosed by the classifier with high specificity and sensitivity in both the original and validation cohorts. Some IMGT-functional V segments, including TRBV6-2 and TRBV6-3, could not be told apart with the 87-base-pair reads, so those segments were excluded. Presence/absence analyses assumed roughly uniform sequencing depth across donors, an assumption that may not hold. A further reported finding was that TCR beta sequences accurately predicted the HLA-A and HLA-B alleles for most subjects in the first cohort. In a later analysis, 16,951 TCR beta sequences were associated with specific HLA alleles at a false discovery rate of 0.05. A total of 150 or so TCR beta chains were listed by the study as associated with cytomegalovirus. In a later genetic analysis, fewer N-insertions in productive TCRs were reported among donors in an Asian-associated ancestry cluster than the 666-donor mean. Because HLA typing was unavailable for some donors at each locus, only the typed subset was used in association tests. The earlier analysis of nearly 600 of the donors excluded roughly 17 rarely observed V segments, including chromosome 9 orphons, because counts were too low. The authors suggested that the approach could potentially be extended to other disease states and immunological phenotypes. In a later analysis, TCR association rates were found to vary across HLA loci, with the most associated TCRs seen for DRB1 alleles and the fewest for HLA-C alleles.

As for this clone: The antigen it binds to is not known. No much larger clone exists at a distance of one base, and base qualities are not known.

The method behind the library was the immunoSEQ multiplex PCR assay. For the multiplex PCR, a mixture combining 60 forward primers for TCR Vbeta segments and 13 reverse primers for TCR Jbeta segments was used. The CDR3 region of rearranged TCR beta genes was amplified from genomic DNA by a multiplex PCR assay. On the Illumina HiSeq System, the amplified TCR beta libraries were sequenced as 87-base-pair reads. As for the original processing: A later analysis tallied 75 million to 95 million unique TCR beta chains across the 610 or so repertoires, and approximately 11 million of those chains were shared by two or more donors. Raw reads were error-corrected and collapsed into unique sequences with a nearest-neighbor algorithm that merged closely related sequences to remove PCR and sequencing errors. CDR3 sequences were aligned to IMGT reference sequences to assign V, D and J gene segments. For a sequence to be retained, a match of at least six nucleotides was required to both a V gene segment and a J gene segment. A rearrangement counted as productive if the CDR3 had no stop codons and remained in frame with V and J, and every other rearrangement counted as non-productive. CDR3 was defined by IMGT convention, running from the second conserved V-encoded cysteine to the conserved J-encoded phenylalanine. The earlier analysis of about 610 of the donors excluded any sequence lacking an unambiguous match to a single V gene segment. In an earlier analysis of about 590 of the donors, a V segment was called functional when productive rearrangements were above 56.7%, and segregating when the standard deviation between donors exceeded 5%. A statistical classification framework was built to diagnose cytomegalovirus status from the catalog of TCR beta chain sequences. V and J gene assignment, in a later analysis, came from comparing TCR nucleotide sequences with IMGT/GENE-DB human TR gene sequences. A later analysis assigned CDR3 sequences and most-parsimonious VDJ recombination scenarios with the TCRdist pipeline. A later analysis defined each TCR beta chain by its CDR3 amino acid sequence plus V-gene family, and excluded reads lacking a unique V-gene family. A later analysis removed 500 to 650 highly shared, low-generation-probability nucleotide sequences to deal with suspected cross-contamination and a sequencing artifact. For each public chain, a later analysis derived a clonal expansion index from normalized ranks of inferred template counts within each repertoire. In a later analysis, generation probabilities were computed with a VDJ recombination model fitted to out-of-frame rearrangements, and the resulting probabilities were checked against IGoR. In a later analysis, hypergeometric tests were used to score TCR-TCR, TCR-HLA and TCR-CMV co-occurrence, with a repertoire-size bias correction applied to TCR pairs. A later analysis estimated false discovery rates by permuting HLA or CMV assignments 20 times. In a later analysis, co-occurring TCRs were grouped with DBSCAN, and TCRdist sequence similarity was added when clustering was performed within HLA-allele-positive subsets. Co-occurrence clustering excluded repertoires with fewer than 30,000 or more than 120,000 public chains, plus five with anomalous nucleotide sharing. TCRdb stores this immuneACCESS table with in-frame sequences only. Part of the clones is absent; in the studies checked, under half of the shortfall reflects unresolved V genes, and no reason is known for the rest. Clone size and the V and J calls come from that table; the DNA yielded D and trimming. This sample has fewer than 200,000 clones in its table, and approximately 75% of those were observed once. The ten most abundant clones make up approximately 2% of the sample.

Counted from cysteine to phenylalanine, this CDR3 has 19 amino acids. Only the CDR3 portion is preserved as DNA: 57 bases, with reading frame beginning at the first base. The cohort was made up of 500 to 850 healthy bone marrow donors. At the time of sampling, every cohort member was nominally healthy, though immune exposures that went unrecorded were likely present. The donor tested CMV seronegative, placing the donor among the roughly 400 seronegative members of the cohort. Each donor provided a peripheral blood sample, and peripheral blood mononuclear cells were used for TCR beta sequencing. The Qiagen DNeasy Blood Extraction Kit was used to extract genomic DNA from the blood cell samples.

This TCR was recovered from a woman aged 18 to 35 in good health and CMV-seronegative. The rearranged chain carries TRBV1 and TRBJ1-5; the table names TRBD1, a call not compared with the DNA. TRBV1 has pseudogene status. Material for sequencing was PBMCs. The CDR3 sequence is CTSSQRIRGRPGLVCPQHF. The DNA reads as follows: TGCACCAGCAGCCAGAGGATCAGGGGCCGCCCAGGGTTGGTTTGCCCCCAGCATTTT.